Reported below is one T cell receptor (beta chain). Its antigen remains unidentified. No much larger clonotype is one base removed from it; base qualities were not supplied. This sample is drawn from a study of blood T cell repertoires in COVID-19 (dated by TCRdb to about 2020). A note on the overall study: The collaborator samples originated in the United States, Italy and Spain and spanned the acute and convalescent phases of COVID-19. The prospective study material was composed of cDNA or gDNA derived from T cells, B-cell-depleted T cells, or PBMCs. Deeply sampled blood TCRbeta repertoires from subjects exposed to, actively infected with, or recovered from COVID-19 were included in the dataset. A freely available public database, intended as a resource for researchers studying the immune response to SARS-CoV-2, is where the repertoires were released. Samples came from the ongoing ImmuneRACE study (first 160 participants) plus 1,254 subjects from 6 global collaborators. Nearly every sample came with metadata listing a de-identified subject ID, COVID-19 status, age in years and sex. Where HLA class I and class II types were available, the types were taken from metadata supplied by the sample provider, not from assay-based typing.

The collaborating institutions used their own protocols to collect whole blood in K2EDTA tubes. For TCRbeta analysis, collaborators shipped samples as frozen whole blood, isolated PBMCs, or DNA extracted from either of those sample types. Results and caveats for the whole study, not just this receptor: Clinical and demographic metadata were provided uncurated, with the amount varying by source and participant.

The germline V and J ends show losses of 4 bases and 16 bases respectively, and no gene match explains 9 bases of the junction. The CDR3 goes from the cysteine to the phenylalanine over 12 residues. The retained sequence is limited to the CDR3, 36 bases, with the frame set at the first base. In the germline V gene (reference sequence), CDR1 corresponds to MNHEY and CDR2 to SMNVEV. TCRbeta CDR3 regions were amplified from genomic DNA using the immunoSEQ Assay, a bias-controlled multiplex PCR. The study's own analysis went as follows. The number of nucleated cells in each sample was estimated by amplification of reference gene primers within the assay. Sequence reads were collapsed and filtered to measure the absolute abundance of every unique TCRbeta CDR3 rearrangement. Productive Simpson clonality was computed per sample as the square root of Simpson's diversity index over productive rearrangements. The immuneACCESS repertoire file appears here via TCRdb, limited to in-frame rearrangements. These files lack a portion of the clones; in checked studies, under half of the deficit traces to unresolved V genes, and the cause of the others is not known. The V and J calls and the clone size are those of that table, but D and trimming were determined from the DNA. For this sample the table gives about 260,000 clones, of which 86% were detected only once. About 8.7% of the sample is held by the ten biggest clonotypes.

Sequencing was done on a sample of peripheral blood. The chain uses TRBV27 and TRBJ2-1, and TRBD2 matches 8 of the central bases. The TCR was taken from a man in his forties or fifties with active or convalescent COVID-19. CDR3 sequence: CASSSPEREPFF. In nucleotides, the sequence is TGTGCCAGCAGTTCCCCAGAGCGGGAGCCCTTCTTC.